This T cell receptor beta chain stems from a study of blood T cell repertoires in COVID-19 (TCRdb year 2020). Context from the whole study: Collaborator samples came from the United States, Italy and Spain and covered acute and convalescent phases of COVID-19. Where HLA class I and class II types were available, the types were taken from metadata supplied by the sample provider, not from assay-based typing. A de-identified subject ID, COVID-19 status, age in years and sex were almost always included in the sample metadata. The repertoires were released in a freely available public database meant as a resource for research on the immune response to SARS-CoV-2. The prospective study material was composed of cDNA or gDNA derived from T cells, B-cell-depleted T cells, or PBMCs. Deeply sampled blood TCRbeta repertoires from subjects exposed to, actively infected with, or recovered from COVID-19 were included in the dataset. Samples came from the ongoing ImmuneRACE study (first 160 participants) plus 1,254 subjects from 6 global collaborators.

From cysteine to phenylalanine, the CDR3 is 11 amino acids long. The retained sequence is limited to the CDR3, 33 bases, with the frame set at the first base. CDR1 and CDR2 are read off the germline V gene as SQVTM and ANQGSEA. V and J lose 6 bases and 0 bases, and a span of 5 bases separates them. TCRbeta CDR3 regions were amplified from genomic DNA using the immunoSEQ Assay, a bias-controlled multiplex PCR. Concerning the study's data processing: The number of nucleated cells in each sample was estimated from the amplification of reference gene primers within the assay. Sequence reads were collapsed and filtered to measure the absolute abundance of every unique TCRbeta CDR3 rearrangement. For each sample, productive Simpson clonality was calculated by taking the square root of Simpson's diversity index across productive rearrangements. TCRdb obtained this table from immuneACCESS and retained in-frame rearrangements with V and J assigned. These tables miss some clones; where compared with another copy, unresolved V genes account for less than half of the shortfall, and the remainder is unexplained. The V and J calls and clone size come from that table; D and trimming were worked out from the DNA. Within this sample are roughly 170,000 clones, with about 90% of them counted one time only. The top ten clones comprise 20% of the sample.

The collaborating institutions used their own protocols to collect whole blood in K2EDTA tubes. For TCRbeta analysis, collaborators shipped samples in one of three forms: frozen whole blood, isolated PBMCs, or DNA extracted from either of those sample types. There are a few counts of this clone. The specificity of this receptor is unknown. One base away there is no much larger clone; base qualities are not given. Results and caveats for the whole study, not just this receptor: How much clinical and demographic metadata was included differed by source and by participant, and the metadata was provided uncurated.

The clonotype originates from a man between 65 and 85 years old with active or convalescent COVID-19. The chain uses TRBV29-1 and TRBJ1-2, with the D gene not clear enough to name. Sequencing was carried out using peripheral blood. The nucleotides are TGCAGCGTGAGCACTAACTATGGCTACACCTTC. Its product reads: CSVSTNYGYTF.